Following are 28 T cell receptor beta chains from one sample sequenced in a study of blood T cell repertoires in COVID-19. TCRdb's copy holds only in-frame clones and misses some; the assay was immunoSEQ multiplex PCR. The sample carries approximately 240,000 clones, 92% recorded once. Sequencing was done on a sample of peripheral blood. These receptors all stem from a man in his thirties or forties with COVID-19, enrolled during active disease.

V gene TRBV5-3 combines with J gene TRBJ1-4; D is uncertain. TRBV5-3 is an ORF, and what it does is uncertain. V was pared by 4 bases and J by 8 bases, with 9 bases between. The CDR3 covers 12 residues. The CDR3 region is CARSHREEKLFF. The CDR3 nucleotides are TGTGCCAGAAGCCACAGAGAAGAAAAACTGTTTTTT.

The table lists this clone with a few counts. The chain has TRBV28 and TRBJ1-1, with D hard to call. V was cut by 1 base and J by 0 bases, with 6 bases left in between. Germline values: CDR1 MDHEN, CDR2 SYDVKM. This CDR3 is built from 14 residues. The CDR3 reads CASSLLQLNTEAFF. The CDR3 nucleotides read TGTGCCAGCAGTTTATTACAGCTGAACACTGAAGCTTTCTTT.

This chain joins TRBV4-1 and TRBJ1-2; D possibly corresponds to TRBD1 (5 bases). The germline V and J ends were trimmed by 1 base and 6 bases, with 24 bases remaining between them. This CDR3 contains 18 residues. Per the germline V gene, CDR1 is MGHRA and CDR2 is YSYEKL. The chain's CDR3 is CASSQASGTGRLGDGYTF. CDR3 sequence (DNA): TGCGCCAGCAGCCAAGCAAGCGGTACCGGGAGGTTAGGGGATGGCTACACCTTC.

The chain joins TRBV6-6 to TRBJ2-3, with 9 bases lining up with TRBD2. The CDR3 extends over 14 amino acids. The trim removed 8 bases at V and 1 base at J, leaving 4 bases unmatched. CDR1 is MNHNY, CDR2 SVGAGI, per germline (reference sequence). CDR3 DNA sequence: TGTGCCAGCTTTTCTAGCGGGGGCACAGATACGCAGTATTTT. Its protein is CASFSSGGTDTQYF.

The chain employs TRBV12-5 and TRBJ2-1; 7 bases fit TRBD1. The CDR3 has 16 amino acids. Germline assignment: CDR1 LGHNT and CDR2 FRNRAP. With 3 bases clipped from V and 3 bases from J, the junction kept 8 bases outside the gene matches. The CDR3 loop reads CASGFFRGTIYNEQFF. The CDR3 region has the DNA TGTGCTAGTGGTTTTTTCAGGGGGACCATCTACAATGAGCAGTTCTTC.

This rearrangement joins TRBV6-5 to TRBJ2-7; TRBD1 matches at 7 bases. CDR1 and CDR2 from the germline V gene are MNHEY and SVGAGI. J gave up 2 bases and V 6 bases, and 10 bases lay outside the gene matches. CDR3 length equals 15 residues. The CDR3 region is CASRGEPGQTYEQYF. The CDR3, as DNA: TGTGCCAGCAGAGGAGAACCGGGACAGACCTACGAGCAGTACTTC.

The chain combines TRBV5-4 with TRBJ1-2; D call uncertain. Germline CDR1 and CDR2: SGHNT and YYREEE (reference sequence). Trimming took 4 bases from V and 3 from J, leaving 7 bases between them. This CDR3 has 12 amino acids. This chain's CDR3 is CASSAEDYGYTF. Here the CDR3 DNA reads TGTGCCAGCAGCGCGGAAGACTATGGCTACACCTTC.

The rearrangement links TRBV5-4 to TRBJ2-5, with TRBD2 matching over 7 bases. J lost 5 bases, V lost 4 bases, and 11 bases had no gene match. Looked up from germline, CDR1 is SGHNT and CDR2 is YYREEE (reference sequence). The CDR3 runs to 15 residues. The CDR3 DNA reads TGTGCCAGCAGCCCGAGCGGGGCAGTGGGGGAGACCCAGTACTTC. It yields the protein CASSPSGAVGETQYF.

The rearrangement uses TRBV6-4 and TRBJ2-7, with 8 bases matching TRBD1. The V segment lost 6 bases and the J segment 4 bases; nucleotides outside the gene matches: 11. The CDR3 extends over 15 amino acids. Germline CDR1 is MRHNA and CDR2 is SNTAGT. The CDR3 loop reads CASSEQAGGGYEQYF. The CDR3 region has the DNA TGTGCCAGCAGCGAGCAGGCAGGGGGCGGATACGAGCAGTACTTC.

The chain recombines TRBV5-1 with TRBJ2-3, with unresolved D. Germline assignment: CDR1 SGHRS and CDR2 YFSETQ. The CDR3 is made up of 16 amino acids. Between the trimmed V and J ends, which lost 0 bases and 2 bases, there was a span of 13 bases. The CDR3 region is CASSLAAPRVTDTQYF. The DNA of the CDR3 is TGCGCCAGCAGCTTGGCGGCACCCCGGGTCACAGATACGCAGTATTTT. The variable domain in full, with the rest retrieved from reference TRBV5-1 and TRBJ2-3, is KAGVTQTPRYLIKTRGQQVTLSCSPISGHRSVSWYQQTPGQGLQFLFEYFSETQRNKGNFPGRFSGRQFSNSRSEMNVSTLELGDSALYLCASSLAAPRVTDTQYFGPGTRLTVL.

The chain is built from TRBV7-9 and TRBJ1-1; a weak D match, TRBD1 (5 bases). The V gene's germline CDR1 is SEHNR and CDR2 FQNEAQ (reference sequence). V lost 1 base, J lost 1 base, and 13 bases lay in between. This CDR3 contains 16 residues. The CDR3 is CASSLVGRTTNTEAFF. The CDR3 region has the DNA TGTGCCAGCAGCTTAGTGGGACGGACTACGAACACTGAAGCTTTCTTT.

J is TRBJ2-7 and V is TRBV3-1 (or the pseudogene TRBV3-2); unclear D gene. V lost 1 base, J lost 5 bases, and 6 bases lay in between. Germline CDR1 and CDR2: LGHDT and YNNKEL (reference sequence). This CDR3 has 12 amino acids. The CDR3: CASSQVRNEQYF. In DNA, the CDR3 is TGTGCCAGCAGCCAAGTCAGGAACGAGCAGTACTTC.

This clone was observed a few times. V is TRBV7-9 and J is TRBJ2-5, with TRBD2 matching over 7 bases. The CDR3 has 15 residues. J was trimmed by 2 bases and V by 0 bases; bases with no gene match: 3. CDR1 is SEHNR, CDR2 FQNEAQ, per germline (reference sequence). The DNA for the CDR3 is TGTGCCAGCAGCTTAGCGGGACTACCACAAGAGACCCAGTACTTC. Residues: CASSLAGLPQETQYF.

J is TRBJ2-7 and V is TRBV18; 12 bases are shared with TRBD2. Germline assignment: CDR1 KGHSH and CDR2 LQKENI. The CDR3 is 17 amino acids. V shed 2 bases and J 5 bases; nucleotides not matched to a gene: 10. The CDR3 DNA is TGTGCCAGCTCACCATCGGTGGCTAGCGGGGGGGCTAACGAGCAGTACTTC. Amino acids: CASSPSVASGGANEQYF. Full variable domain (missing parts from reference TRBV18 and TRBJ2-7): NAGVMQNPRHLVRRRGQEARLRCSPMKGHSHVYWYRQLPEEGLKFMVYLQKENIIDESGMPKERFSAEFPKEGPSILRIQQVVRGDSAAYFCASSPSVASGGANEQYFGPGTRLTVT.

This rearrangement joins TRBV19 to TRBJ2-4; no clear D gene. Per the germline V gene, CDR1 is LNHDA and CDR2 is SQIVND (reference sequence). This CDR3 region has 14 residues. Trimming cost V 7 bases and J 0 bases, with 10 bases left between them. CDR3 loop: CASNPRVAKNIQYF. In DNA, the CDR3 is TGTGCCAGTAACCCCCGGGTAGCCAAAAACATTCAGTACTTC.

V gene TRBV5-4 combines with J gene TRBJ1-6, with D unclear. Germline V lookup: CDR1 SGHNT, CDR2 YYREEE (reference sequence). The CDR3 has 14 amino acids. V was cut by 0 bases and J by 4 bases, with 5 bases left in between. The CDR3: CASSLEPYNSPLHF. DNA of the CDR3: TGTGCCAGCAGCTTGGAGCCGTATAATTCACCCCTCCACTTT.

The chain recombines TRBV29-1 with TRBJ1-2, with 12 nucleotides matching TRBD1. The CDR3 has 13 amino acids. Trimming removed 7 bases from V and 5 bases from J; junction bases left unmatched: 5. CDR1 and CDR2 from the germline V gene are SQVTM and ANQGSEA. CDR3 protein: CSGGTGGRYGYTF. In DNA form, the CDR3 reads TGCAGCGGGGGGACAGGGGGCCGGTATGGCTACACCTTC. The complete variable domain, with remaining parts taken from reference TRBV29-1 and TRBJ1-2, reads SAVISQKPSRDICQRGTSLTIQCQVDSQVTMMFWYRQQPGQSLTLIATANQGSEATYESGFVIDKFPISRPNLTFSTLTVSNMSPEDSSIYLCSGGTGGRYGYTFGSGTRLTVV.

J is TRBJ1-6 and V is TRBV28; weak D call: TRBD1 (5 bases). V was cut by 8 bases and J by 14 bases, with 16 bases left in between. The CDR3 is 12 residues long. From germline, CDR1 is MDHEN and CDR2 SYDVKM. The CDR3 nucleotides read TGTGCCAGCGGTGTAGCGGGGGAAGCCCTCCACTTT. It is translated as CASGVAGEALHF.

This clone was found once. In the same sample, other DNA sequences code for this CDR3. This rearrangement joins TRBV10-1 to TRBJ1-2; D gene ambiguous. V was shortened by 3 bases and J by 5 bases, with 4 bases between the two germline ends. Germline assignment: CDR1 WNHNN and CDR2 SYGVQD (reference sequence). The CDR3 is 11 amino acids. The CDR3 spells CASSDGYGYTF. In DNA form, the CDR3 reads TGCGCCAGCAGTGACGGGTATGGCTACACCTTC.

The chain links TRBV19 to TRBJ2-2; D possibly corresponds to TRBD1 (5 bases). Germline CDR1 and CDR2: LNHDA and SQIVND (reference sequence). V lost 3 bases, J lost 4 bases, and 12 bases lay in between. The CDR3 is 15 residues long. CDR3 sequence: CASSIRQGTTGELFF. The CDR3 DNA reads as TGTGCCAGTAGTATCCGCCAGGGTACCACCGGGGAGCTGTTTTTT.

The CDR3 nucleotides are TGCGCCAGCAGCTTGGAGGACGGGGGAGCACCCCCAGATACGCAGTATTTT. Translating gives CASSLEDGGAPPDTQYF. The chain joins TRBV5-1 to TRBJ2-3; D is possibly TRBD2 (6 bases). CDR3 length: 17 amino acids. Trimming removed 0 bases from V and 4 bases from J, with 18 bases in between. CDR1 and CDR2 from the germline V gene are SGHRS and YFSETQ.

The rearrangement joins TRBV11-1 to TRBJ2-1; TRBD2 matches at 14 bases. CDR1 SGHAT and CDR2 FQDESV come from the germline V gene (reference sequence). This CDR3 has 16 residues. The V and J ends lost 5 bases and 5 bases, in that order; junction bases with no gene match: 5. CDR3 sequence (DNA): TGTGCCAGCAGCAAGTGGACTAGCGGGGGGAACAATGAGCAGTTCTTC. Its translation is CASSKWTSGGNNEQFF.

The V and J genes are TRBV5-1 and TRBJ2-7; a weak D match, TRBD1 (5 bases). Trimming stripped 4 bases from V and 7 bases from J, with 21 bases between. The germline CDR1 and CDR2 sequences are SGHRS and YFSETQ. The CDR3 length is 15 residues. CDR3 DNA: TGCGCCAGCAGCACCCAGACCGATCGGCAGGGAGAGCAGTACTTC. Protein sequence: CASSTQTDRQGEQYF. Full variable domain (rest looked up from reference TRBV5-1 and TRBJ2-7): KAGVTQTPRYLIKTRGQQVTLSCSPISGHRSVSWYQQTPGQGLQFLFEYFSETQRNKGNFPGRFSGRQFSNSRSEMNVSTLELGDSALYLCASSTQTDRQGEQYFGPGTRLTVT.

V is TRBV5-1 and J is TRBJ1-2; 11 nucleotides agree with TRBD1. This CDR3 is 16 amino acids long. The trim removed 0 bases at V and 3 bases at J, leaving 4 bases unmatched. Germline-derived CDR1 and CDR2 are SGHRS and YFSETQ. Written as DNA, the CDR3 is TGCGCCAGCAGCTTGGGGACAGGGGGCGAGGACTATGGCTACACCTTC. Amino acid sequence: CASSLGTGGEDYGYTF.

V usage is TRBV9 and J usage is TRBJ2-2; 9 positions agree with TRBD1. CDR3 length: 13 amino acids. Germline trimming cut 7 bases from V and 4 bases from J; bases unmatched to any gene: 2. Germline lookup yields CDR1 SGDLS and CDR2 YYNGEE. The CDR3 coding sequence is TGTGCCAGCGCGACAGGGGGCACCGGGGAGCTGTTTTTT. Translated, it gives CASATGGTGELFF.

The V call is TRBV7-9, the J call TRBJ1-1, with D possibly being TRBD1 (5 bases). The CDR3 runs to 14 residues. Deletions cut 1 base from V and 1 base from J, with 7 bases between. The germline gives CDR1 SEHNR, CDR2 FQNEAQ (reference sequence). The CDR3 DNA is TGTGCCAGCAGCTTAGTTGGGGCGAACACTGAAGCTTTCTTT. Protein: CASSLVGANTEAFF.

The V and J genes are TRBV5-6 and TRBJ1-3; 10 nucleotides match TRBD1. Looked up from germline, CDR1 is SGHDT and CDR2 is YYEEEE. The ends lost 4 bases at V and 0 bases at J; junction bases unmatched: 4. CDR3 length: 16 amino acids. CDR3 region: CASSLDRGSSGNTIYF. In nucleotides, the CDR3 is TGTGCCAGCAGCCTGGACAGGGGGAGCTCTGGAAACACCATATATTTT.

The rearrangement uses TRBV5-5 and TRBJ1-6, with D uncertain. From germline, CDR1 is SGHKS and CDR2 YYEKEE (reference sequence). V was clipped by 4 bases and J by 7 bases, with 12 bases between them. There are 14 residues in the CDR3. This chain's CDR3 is CASSLDEANSPLHF. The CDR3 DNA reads TGTGCCAGCAGCCTGGACGAAGCCAATTCACCCCTCCACTTT.